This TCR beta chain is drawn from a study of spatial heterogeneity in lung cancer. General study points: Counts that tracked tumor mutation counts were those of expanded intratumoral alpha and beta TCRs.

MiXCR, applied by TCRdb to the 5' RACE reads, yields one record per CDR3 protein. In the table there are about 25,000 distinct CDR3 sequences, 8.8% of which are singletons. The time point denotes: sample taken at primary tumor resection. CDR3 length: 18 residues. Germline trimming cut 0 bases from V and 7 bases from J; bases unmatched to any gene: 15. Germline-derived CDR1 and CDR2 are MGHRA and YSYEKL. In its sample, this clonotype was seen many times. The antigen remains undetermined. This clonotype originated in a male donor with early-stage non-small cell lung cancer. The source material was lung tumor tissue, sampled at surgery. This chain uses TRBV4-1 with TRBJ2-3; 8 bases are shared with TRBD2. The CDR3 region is CASSQESRGGGTLYTQYF. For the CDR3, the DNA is TGCGCCAGCAGCCAAGAGTCTCGGGGCGGGGGGACCCTGTATACGCAGTATTTT.